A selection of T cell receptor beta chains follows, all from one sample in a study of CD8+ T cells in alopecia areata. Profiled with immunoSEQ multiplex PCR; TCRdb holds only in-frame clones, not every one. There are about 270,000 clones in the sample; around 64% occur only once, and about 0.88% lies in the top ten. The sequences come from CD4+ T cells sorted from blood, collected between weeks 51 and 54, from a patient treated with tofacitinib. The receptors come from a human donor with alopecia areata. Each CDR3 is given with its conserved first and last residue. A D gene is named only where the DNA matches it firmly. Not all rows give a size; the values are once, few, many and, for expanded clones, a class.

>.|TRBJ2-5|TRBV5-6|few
CASSLNSETQYF
TGTGCCAGCAGCTTGAATAGCGAGACCCAGTACTTC
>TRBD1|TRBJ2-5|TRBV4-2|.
CASSQLAGTGRQETQYF
TGTGCCAGCAGCCAACTGGCCGGGACAGGAAGGCAAGAGACCCAGTACTTC
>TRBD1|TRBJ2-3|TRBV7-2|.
CASSPRDRGTDTQYF
TGTGCCAGCAGCCCCAGGGACAGAGGCACAGATACGCAGTATTTT
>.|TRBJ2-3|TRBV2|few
CASRPPGRQYRYTQYF
TGTGCCAGCAGACCGCCGGGACGGCAGTACCGATATACGCAGTATTTT
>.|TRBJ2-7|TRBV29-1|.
CSVGGHSYEQYF
TGCAGCGTCGGCGGACACTCCTACGAGCAGTACTTC
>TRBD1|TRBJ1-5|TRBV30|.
CAWADRVDQPQHF
TGTGCCTGGGCGGACAGGGTGGATCAGCCCCAGCATTTT
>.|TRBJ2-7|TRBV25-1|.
CASSVGASEQYF
TGTGCCAGTTCAGTCGGGGCTAGTGAGCAGTACTTC
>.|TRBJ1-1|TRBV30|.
CAWTPAGGRNTEAFF
TGTGCCTGGACCCCGGCCGGTGGGCGAAACACTGAAGCTTTCTTT
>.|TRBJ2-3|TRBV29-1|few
CSVEGDTQYF
TGCAGCGTGGAGGGAGATACGCAGTATTTT
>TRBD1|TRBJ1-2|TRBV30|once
CACLGQGGYTF
TGTGCCTGCTTGGGACAGGGTGGCTACACCTTC
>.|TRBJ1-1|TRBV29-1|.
CSVSGSGGTEAFF
TGCAGCGTTTCTGGCAGCGGGGGAACTGAAGCTTTCTTT
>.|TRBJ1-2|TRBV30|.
CAWSNGQYGYTF
TGTGCCTGGAGCAATGGGCAGTATGGCTACACCTTC
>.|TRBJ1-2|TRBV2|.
CASSGGTGGYTF
TGTGCCAGCAGTGGTGGGACGGGCGGCTACACCTTC
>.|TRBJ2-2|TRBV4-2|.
CASSQDPGGELFF
TGTGCCAGCAGCCAAGATCCCGGCGGGGAGCTGTTTTTT
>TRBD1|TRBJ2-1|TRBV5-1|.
CASSLGDRGAEEQFF
TGCGCCAGCAGCTTGGGGGACAGGGGGGCCGAGGAGCAGTTCTTC
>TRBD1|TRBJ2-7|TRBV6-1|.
CASSEVLPGQGAGEQYF
TGTGCCAGCAGTGAAGTCCTCCCGGGACAGGGGGCCGGGGAGCAGTACTTC
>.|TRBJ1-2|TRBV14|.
CAKTERDSGYTF
TGTGCCAAGACGGAGCGGGACTCTGGCTACACCTTC
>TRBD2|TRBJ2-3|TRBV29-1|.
CSVDELAGAQSTDTQYF
TGCAGCGTTGACGAGCTAGCGGGGGCCCAGAGCACAGATACGCAGTATTTT
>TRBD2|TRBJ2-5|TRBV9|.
CASSVALAGGETQYF
TGTGCCAGCAGCGTAGCGTTAGCGGGGGGGGAGACCCAGTACTTC
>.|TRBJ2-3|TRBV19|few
CASSLWTTDTQYF
TGTGCCAGTAGTCTTTGGACGACAGATACGCAGTATTTT
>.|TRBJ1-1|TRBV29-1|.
CSVGGMNTEAFF
TGCAGCGTCGGGGGGATGAACACTGAAGCTTTCTTT
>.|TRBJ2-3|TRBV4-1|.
CASSSTAGSDTQYF
TGCGCCAGCTCCTCAACTGCGGGGTCAGATACGCAGTATTTT
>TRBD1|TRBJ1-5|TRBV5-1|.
CASSRDSNQPQHF
TGCGCCAGCAGCCGGGACAGTAATCAGCCCCAGCATTTT
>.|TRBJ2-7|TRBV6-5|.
CASRPGQQYF
TGTGCCAGCAGGCCGGGACAGCAGTACTTC
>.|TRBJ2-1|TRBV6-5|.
CASSYPSGAGYNEQFF
TGTGCCAGCAGTTACCCTTCAGGGGCGGGCTACAATGAGCAGTTCTTC
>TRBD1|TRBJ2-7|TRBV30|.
CAWGRQGLNYEQYF
TGTGCCTGGGGACGACAGGGCCTAAATTACGAGCAGTACTTC
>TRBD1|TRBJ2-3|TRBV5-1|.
CASSKDPGGQADTQYF
TGCGCCAGCAGCAAAGACCCAGGGGGTCAGGCAGATACGCAGTATTTT
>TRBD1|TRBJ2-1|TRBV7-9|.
CASSLESGTGRHEQFF
TGTGCCAGCAGCTTAGAGTCCGGGACAGGGAGGCATGAGCAGTTCTTC
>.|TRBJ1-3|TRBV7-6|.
CASSLGQTVGGNTIYF
TGTGCCAGCAGCCTAGGACAGACAGTGGGAGGAAACACCATATATTTT
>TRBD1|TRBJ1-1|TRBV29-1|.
CSVKPGQGADTEAFF
TGCAGCGTCAAGCCGGGACAGGGGGCCGATACTGAAGCTTTCTTT
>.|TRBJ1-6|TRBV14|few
CASSQEAANSPLHF
TGTGCCAGCAGCCAAGAAGCCGCAAATTCACCCCTCCACTTT